This is a list of T cell receptor beta chains from one sample in a study of T cells after yellow fever vaccination. TCRdb analysed the 5' RACE reads with MiXCR anew, one entry per CDR3 protein. The sample has 300,000 or so distinct CDR3 sequences, around 8.6% seen once. The sequencing here drew on CD4+ T cells sorted from PBMCs, taken 5 days after the yellow fever booster vaccination. These receptors were obtained from a man aged 18-30 years who received the YFV17D yellow fever vaccine. The CDR3 runs from the conserved cysteine through the conserved F or W. D genes are given only for firm matches. Clone size appears in some rows only: once, few, many, or a class for an expanded clone.

j_call,v_call,clone_size,d_call,cdr3_aa,cdr3_nt
TRBJ1-6,TRBV28,few,-,CASTGWASPLHF,TGTGCCAGCACAGGGTGGGCTTCACCCCTCCACTTT
TRBJ1-1,TRBV12-3/TRBV12-4,many,-,CASSLRENTEAFF,TGTGCCAGCAGCTTAAGGGAGAACACTGAAGCTTTCTTT
TRBJ2-5,TRBV15,-,TRBD2,CATSSGRTSGGLQETQYF,TGTGCCACCAGCAGCGGCAGGACTAGCGGGGGGTTACAAGAGACCCAGTACTTC
TRBJ2-1,TRBV11-1,-,TRBD2,CASSIKAGGYEQFF,TGTGCCAGCAGCATCAAAGCGGGGGGGTACGAGCAGTTCTTC
TRBJ1-1,TRBV7-3,-,TRBD1,CASSLRGGQGAEAFF,TGTGCCAGCAGCTTAAGGGGGGGACAGGGGGCTGAAGCTTTCTTT
TRBJ2-5,TRBV4-3,few,TRBD1,CASSQALGTVVNIETQYF,TGCGCCAGCAGCCAAGCTCTCGGGACAGTAGTAAACATAGAGACCCAGTACTTC
TRBJ1-2,TRBV6-2/TRBV6-3,few,TRBD1,CASSERRRQGDAGYTF,TGTGCCAGCTCGGAGCGGAGGAGACAGGGAGATGCTGGCTACACCTTC
TRBJ2-4,TRBV2,many,TRBD1,CASSGQTKNIQYF,TGTGCCAGCTCGGGACAGACCAAAAACATTCAGTACTTC
TRBJ1-2,TRBV6-6,few,-,CASSYADALFNGYTF,TGTGCCAGCAGTTACGCAGACGCGCTTTTTAATGGCTACACCTTC
TRBJ1-6,TRBV20-1,-,TRBD1,CSATRDSRNSPLHF,TGCAGTGCTACCCGGGACAGCAGAAATTCACCCCTCCACTTT
TRBJ1-5,TRBV4-1,many,TRBD1,CASSHLGQGLQPQHF,TGCGCCAGCAGCCACCTTGGACAGGGTTTACAGCCCCAGCATTTT
TRBJ2-6,TRBV20-1,few,-,CSARAEEAGANVLTF,TGCAGTGCTAGAGCCGAGGAGGCGGGGGCCAACGTCCTGACTTTC
TRBJ1-3,TRBV7-8,few,TRBD1,CASSGGAGGFGNTIYF,TGTGCCAGCAGCGGGGGGGCAGGGGGCTTTGGAAACACCATATATTTT
TRBJ2-7,TRBV7-2,few,-,CASSLIDWAGSEQYF,TGTGCCAGCAGCTTAATCGATTGGGCAGGGTCTGAGCAGTACTTC
TRBJ2-5,TRBV20-1,few,TRBD2,CSVRAPTSGGETQYF,TGCAGTGTCCGGGCGCCGACTAGCGGTGGGGAGACCCAGTACTTC
TRBJ1-5,TRBV10-3,many,-,CATRNRADQPQHF,TGTGCCACCCGGAACAGGGCTGATCAGCCCCAGCATTTT
TRBJ2-5,TRBV7-2,few,TRBD2,CASSAGGRWVETQYF,TGTGCCAGCAGCGCGGGGGGGCGCTGGGTGGAGACCCAGTACTTC
TRBJ2-1,TRBV7-9,-,TRBD2,CASSKVAGGSYNEQFF,TGTGCCAGCAGCAAAGTAGCGGGGGGTTCCTACAATGAGCAGTTCTTC
TRBJ2-7,TRBV29-1,few,TRBD1,CSVEEPPGQGGEQYF,TGCAGCGTTGAAGAGCCCCCGGGACAGGGTGGCGAGCAGTACTTC
TRBJ1-2,TRBV7-3,few,-,CASSPQGQGGYTF,TGTGCCAGCAGCCCCCAGGGGCAGGGAGGCTACACCTTC
TRBJ2-3,TRBV20-1,many,-,CSAAATDTQYF,TGCAGTGCAGCGGCCACAGATACGCAGTATTTT
TRBJ2-1,TRBV2,few,TRBD2,CASSIETSGGDNEQFF,TGTGCCAGCAGCATCGAGACTAGCGGGGGGGACAATGAGCAGTTCTTC
TRBJ2-1,TRBV5-6,few,TRBD1,CASSLADRQQFF,TGTGCCAGCAGCTTGGCGGACAGGCAGCAGTTCTTC
TRBJ1-2,TRBV6-2/TRBV6-3,many,-,CASSYSQEGDGYTF,TGTGCCAGCAGTTACTCTCAAGAGGGGGACGGCTACACCTTC
TRBJ1-4,TRBV6-6,few,-,CASSYSNVGIANEKLFF,TGTGCCAGCAGTTACTCGAACGTCGGTATTGCTAATGAAAAACTGTTTTTT
TRBJ2-5,TRBV28,-,-,CASNSYRETQYF,TGTGCCAGCAATTCGTACCGAGAGACCCAGTACTTC
TRBJ2-3,TRBV4-2,-,TRBD1,CASSQGSRGTGGATDTQYF,TGTGCCAGCAGCCAAGGGAGTAGAGGGACAGGGGGCGCGACAGATACGCAGTATTTT
TRBJ2-2,TRBV19,few,-,CASSIVQGLTGELFF,TGTGCCAGTAGTATAGTACAGGGTCTGACCGGGGAGCTGTTTTTT
TRBJ2-2,TRBV4-3,few,-,CASGAVAFTGELFF,TGCGCCAGCGGGGCGGTCGCTTTCACCGGGGAGCTGTTTTTT
TRBJ1-2,TRBV6-5,-,-,CASSPGVWGNYGYTF,TGTGCCAGCAGTCCCGGGGTGTGGGGAAACTATGGCTACACCTTC
TRBJ2-7,TRBV30,few,-,CAWSPWGQYEQYF,TGTGCCTGGAGCCCCTGGGGGCAATACGAGCAGTACTTC
TRBJ1-5,TRBV6-6,few,-,CASSYSRPNLPQHF,TGTGCCAGCAGTTACTCGCGCCCTAATCTGCCCCAGCATTTT
TRBJ2-5,TRBV9,-,-,CASSVVSRRETQYF,TGTGCCAGCAGCGTAGTAAGCCGACGAGAGACCCAGTACTTC
TRBJ2-5,TRBV5-4,-,-,CASSLDWGGPGETQYF,TGTGCCAGCAGCTTGGATTGGGGGGGCCCGGGGGAGACCCAGTACTTC
TRBJ2-1,TRBV18,many,-,CASSPPSSRNEQFF,TGTGCCAGCTCACCACCGTCCAGTCGAAATGAGCAGTTCTTC
TRBJ2-3,TRBV5-4,few,-,CASSLDQRATDTQYF,TGTGCCAGCAGCTTGGACCAGCGAGCCACAGATACGCAGTATTTT
TRBJ1-1,TRBV10-3,-,TRBD1,CAIRWTGVATEAFF,TGTGCCATCAGATGGACAGGGGTGGCCACTGAAGCTTTCTTT
TRBJ2-2,TRBV4-1,few,TRBD2,CASSQRAAGDNTGELFF,TGCGCCAGCAGCCAACGGGCAGCGGGGGACAACACCGGGGAGCTGTTTTTT
TRBJ2-2,TRBV11-2,-,-,CASSGLSGVATGELFF,TGTGCCAGCAGCGGCCTTTCAGGGGTGGCCACCGGGGAGCTGTTTTTT
TRBJ1-2,TRBV6-2/TRBV6-3,-,-,CASSYSLDHGYTF,TGTGCCAGCAGTTACTCGCTCGACCATGGCTACACCTTC
TRBJ2-2,TRBV15,many,-,CATSRDREWDGELFF,TGTGCCACCAGCAGAGATCGAGAATGGGACGGGGAGCTGTTTTTT
TRBJ2-2,TRBV20-1,few,TRBD1,CSAREGGTGAGELFF,TGCAGTGCTAGAGAGGGTGGGACAGGGGCCGGGGAGCTGTTTTTT